These T cell receptor beta chains were read from a single sample in a study of long-term antiretroviral therapy in people with HIV. Only in-frame clones appear in the TCRdb table, and some are missing; sequencing was by immunoSEQ multiplex PCR. The data hold 34,000 or so clones, with roughly four fifths observed a single time. Sequencing was performed on unsorted PBMCs, taken 0.6 years after starting antiretroviral therapy. The receptors come from a man between 18 and 35 years old with HIV. Each CDR3 is given with its conserved first and last residue. The D gene is left open where the match is weak. Some rows mark clone size as missing; the rest say once, few, many or name a class of expanded clone.

CDR3 protein: CASSIGASAQETQYF
CDR3 DNA: TGTGCCAGCAGTATTGGGGCTAGCGCCCAAGAGACCCAGTACTTC
D gene: NA
J gene: TRBJ2-5
clone size: NA
V gene: TRBV13

CDR3 protein: CASSPGLFYEQYF
CDR3 DNA: TGTGCCAGCAGCCCTGGACTATTCTACGAGCAGTACTTC
D gene: NA
J gene: TRBJ2-7
clone size: NA
V gene: TRBV6-5

CDR3 protein: CASSSRLAGSTDTQYF
CDR3 DNA: TGTGCCAGCAGTTCTAGACTAGCGGGTAGCACAGATACGCAGTATTTT
D gene: TRBD2
J gene: TRBJ2-3
clone size: few
V gene: TRBV27

CDR3 protein: CASHTSGRAHEQYF
CDR3 DNA: TGTGCCAGCCATACTAGCGGGAGGGCCCACGAGCAGTACTTC
D gene: TRBD2
J gene: TRBJ2-7
clone size: NA
V gene: TRBV28

CDR3 protein: CASSLGTHEQFF
CDR3 DNA: TGTGCCAGCAGCTTGGGGACGCATGAGCAGTTCTTC
D gene: NA
J gene: TRBJ2-1
clone size: NA
V gene: TRBV5-6

CDR3 protein: CASSPRGRFYEQYF
CDR3 DNA: TGTGCCAGCAGCCCCCGCGGGAGGTTCTACGAGCAGTACTTC
D gene: TRBD2
J gene: TRBJ2-7
clone size: NA
V gene: TRBV27

CDR3 protein: CSVEGVGDEQYF
CDR3 DNA: TGCAGCGTTGAGGGGGTCGGCGACGAGCAGTACTTC
D gene: NA
J gene: TRBJ2-7
clone size: NA
V gene: TRBV29-1

CDR3 protein: CASSSGGSSYNEQFF
CDR3 DNA: TGTGCCAGCAGCTCAGGGGGGAGCTCCTACAATGAGCAGTTCTTC
D gene: NA
J gene: TRBJ2-1
clone size: NA
V gene: TRBV9

CDR3 protein: CASTGAIRGNQPQHF
CDR3 DNA: TGTGCCAGCACGGGAGCTATTAGGGGCAATCAGCCCCAGCATTTT
D gene: NA
J gene: TRBJ1-5
clone size: NA
V gene: TRBV6-6

CDR3 protein: CASRPGGSEAFF
CDR3 DNA: TGTGCCAGCAGACCTGGGGGGTCTGAAGCTTTCTTT
D gene: NA
J gene: TRBJ1-1
clone size: NA
V gene: TRBV28

CDR3 protein: CASSLGVSYEQYF
CDR3 DNA: TGTGCCAGCAGCTTAGGGGTCTCCTACGAGCAGTACTTC
D gene: NA
J gene: TRBJ2-7
clone size: NA
V gene: TRBV7-2

CDR3 protein: CASNKREWQETQYF
CDR3 DNA: TGTGCCAGCAACAAGCGGGAGTGGCAAGAGACCCAGTACTTC
D gene: TRBD2
J gene: TRBJ2-5
clone size: NA
V gene: TRBV7-2

CDR3 protein: CASRAPRSYGYTF
CDR3 DNA: TGCGCCAGCAGGGCCCCTCGGTCCTATGGCTACACCTTC
D gene: NA
J gene: TRBJ1-2
clone size: few
V gene: TRBV5-1

CDR3 protein: CASSQEEGRGYNEQFF
CDR3 DNA: TGCGCCAGCAGCCAAGAGGAGGGCCGGGGCTACAATGAGCAGTTCTTC
D gene: NA
J gene: TRBJ2-1
clone size: NA
V gene: TRBV4-1

CDR3 protein: CATGGGQNQPQHF
CDR3 DNA: TGTGCCACGGGAGGGGGCCAGAATCAGCCCCAGCATTTT
D gene: TRBD1
J gene: TRBJ1-5
clone size: NA
V gene: TRBV6-6

CDR3 protein: CATRSGHYEQYF
CDR3 DNA: TGTGCCACCCGGTCGGGGCACTACGAGCAGTACTTC
D gene: NA
J gene: TRBJ2-7
clone size: few
V gene: TRBV28

CDR3 protein: CASQTMALSGANVLTF
CDR3 DNA: TGTGCCAGTCAAACTATGGCTCTCTCTGGGGCCAACGTCCTGACTTTC
D gene: NA
J gene: TRBJ2-6
clone size: NA
V gene: TRBV19

CDR3 protein: CASRVMNTEAFF
CDR3 DNA: TGTGCCAGCAGGGTGATGAACACTGAAGCTTTCTTT
D gene: NA
J gene: TRBJ1-1
clone size: NA
V gene: TRBV11-1

CDR3 protein: CASSIVGLAGDNEQFF
CDR3 DNA: TGTGCCAGTAGTATAGTGGGTCTAGCGGGAGACAATGAGCAGTTCTTC
D gene: TRBD2
J gene: TRBJ2-1
clone size: NA
V gene: TRBV19

CDR3 protein: CASSSTRTYEQYF
CDR3 DNA: TGTGCCAGCAGCTCGACTAGAACCTACGAGCAGTACTTC
D gene: NA
J gene: TRBJ2-7
clone size: few
V gene: TRBV13

CDR3 protein: CASSSTQGFDYEQYF
CDR3 DNA: TGTGCCAGCAGCTCGACCCAGGGATTCGACTACGAGCAGTACTTC
D gene: NA
J gene: TRBJ2-7
clone size: NA
V gene: TRBV7-9

CDR3 protein: CASSQTPEGWAGNTIYF
CDR3 DNA: TGCGCCAGCAGCCAAACCCCCGAGGGGTGGGCTGGAAACACCATATATTTT
D gene: NA
J gene: TRBJ1-3
clone size: NA
V gene: TRBV4-1

CDR3 protein: CATMALADEKLFF
CDR3 DNA: TGTGCCACCATGGCGTTGGCAGATGAAAAACTGTTTTTT
D gene: NA
J gene: TRBJ1-4
clone size: NA
V gene: TRBV15

CDR3 protein: CASSQAGTGTETQYF
CDR3 DNA: TGCGCCAGCAGCCAGGCCGGGACAGGGACAGAGACCCAGTACTTC
D gene: TRBD1
J gene: TRBJ2-5
clone size: NA
V gene: TRBV4-1

CDR3 protein: CARGTSTYNEQFF
CDR3 DNA: TGTGCCAGAGGGACTAGCACGTACAATGAGCAGTTCTTC
D gene: TRBD2
J gene: TRBJ2-1
clone size: NA
V gene: TRBV2

CDR3 protein: CASSLVLGAYEQYF
CDR3 DNA: TGTGCCAGCAGCTTAGTTTTGGGAGCCTACGAGCAGTACTTC
D gene: NA
J gene: TRBJ2-7
clone size: NA
V gene: TRBV11-2

CDR3 protein: CASSPRLAGEQYF
CDR3 DNA: TGTGCCAGCAGCCCCCGACTAGCGGGGGAGCAGTACTTC
D gene: TRBD2
J gene: TRBJ2-7
clone size: once
V gene: TRBV28